This TCR beta chain was retrieved from a study of shared clonotypes between healthy human individuals. Study-level background: Per-donor plates numbered three CD4 naive, three CD4 memory, two CD8 naive and one CD8 memory. General study findings and limits: Larger estimated richness was generally recorded for naive subsets relative to memory subsets. The study sampled only blood, and tissue repertoires likely differ.

Splitting of each subset's genomic DNA was done evenly across several immunoSEQ plates. Clones were sequenced by immunoSEQ multiplex PCR, and TCRdb holds only the in-frame ones, with some missing. The sample yields some 380,000 clones, 95% to 97% seen once. Concerning this clone: Antigen unknown.

CDR3 size: 15 residues. Germline V gene lookup returns CDR1 SGHAT and CDR2 FQDESV (reference sequence). J gave up 5 bases and V 6 bases, and 10 bases lay outside the gene matches. This sequence joins TRBV11-1 and TRBJ2-7, with 10 positions matching TRBD2. This TCR derives from a man aged 25-45 years in good health. The material sequenced was memory CD8+ T cells sorted from blood. The subset here: CD45RO+ cells pooled with CCR7-negative TemRA cells. The CDR3 is CASRSTGTSVNEQYF. The CDR3 DNA sequence: TGTGCCAGCAGATCCACCGGGACTAGCGTCAACGAGCAGTACTTC.